The rows below give T cell receptor beta chains drawn from one sample of a study of long-term antiretroviral therapy in people with HIV. The table came from immunoSEQ multiplex PCR; TCRdb's copy has only in-frame clones and leaves some out. The sample carries roughly 28,000 clones, 80% recorded once. This specimen consisted of unsorted PBMCs, obtained 0.3 years after starting antiretroviral therapy. These TCRs come from a man aged 35-49 years with HIV. Both conserved end residues are part of each CDR3. A D gene is named only where the DNA matches it firmly. A row's size may be missing; if present it is once, few, many or a size class.

TRBV29-1	TRBJ2-5	TRBD2	.	CSVKGSGGSQETQYF	TGCAGCGTTAAAGGTAGCGGGGGATCCCAAGAGACCCAGTACTTC
TRBV28	TRBJ1-5	.	.	CASSLSQGGNQPQHF	TGTGCCAGCAGTTTATCGCAAGGGGGCAATCAGCCCCAGCATTTT
TRBV6-5	TRBJ2-2	TRBD1	.	CASRNDRGHTGELFF	TGTGCCAGCAGGAACGACAGGGGACACACCGGGGAGCTGTTTTTT
TRBV28	TRBJ1-5	.	.	CASTTRGYQPQHF	TGTGCCAGCACCACCAGGGGTTACCAGCCCCAGCATTTT
TRBV29-1	TRBJ2-5	TRBD1	.	CSVRTGQETQYF	TGCAGCGTACGGACAGGACAAGAGACCCAGTACTTC
TRBV4-3	TRBJ2-5	TRBD1	once	CASSQETRGQGNSETQYF	TGCGCCAGCAGCCAAGAAACACGCGGACAGGGGAACTCAGAGACCCAGTACTTC
TRBV27	TRBJ2-1	TRBD2	few	CASSLTGARGLAGGVFYNEQFF	TGTGCCAGCAGTTTGACAGGGGCCCGAGGACTAGCGGGAGGAGTGTTCTACAATGAGCAGTTCTTC
TRBV14	TRBJ1-1	.	.	CASSQSEWGEAFF	TGTGCCAGCAGCCAATCAGAGTGGGGTGAAGCTTTCTTT
TRBV29-1	TRBJ1-2	TRBD1	few	CSVARAGTGDGYTF	TGCAGCGTTGCGAGAGCAGGGACAGGGGATGGCTACACCTTC
TRBV30	TRBJ2-7	.	medium-sized	CAWSDNYEQYF	TGTGCCTGGAGTGACAACTACGAGCAGTACTTC
TRBV19	TRBJ2-1	.	.	CASSMSARYGNEQFF	TGTGCCAGTAGTATGTCGGCCAGGTACGGCAATGAGCAGTTCTTC
TRBV7-2	TRBJ2-3	.	.	CASSFRGPTDTQYF	TGTGCCAGCAGCTTCCGGGGGCCCACAGATACGCAGTATTTT
TRBV30	TRBJ2-7	TRBD1	.	CAWSRGFGSYEQYF	TGTGCCTGGAGCAGGGGGTTTGGATCCTACGAGCAGTACTTC
TRBV13	TRBJ2-2	TRBD2	.	CASSFVGLAGDTGELFF	TGTGCCAGCAGCTTTGTGGGGCTAGCGGGAGACACCGGGGAGCTGTTTTTT
TRBV5-1	TRBJ2-6	.	.	CASSFAIGSGANVLTF	TGCGCCAGCAGCTTCGCCATCGGCTCTGGGGCCAACGTCCTGACTTTC
TRBV4-3	TRBJ2-2	.	.	CASSQEGRGNGELFF	TGCGCCAGCAGCCAAGAAGGTCGCGGGAACGGGGAGCTGTTTTTT
TRBV28	TRBJ2-1	.	.	CASRGQVVQFF	TGTGCCAGCAGAGGGCAGGTCGTGCAGTTCTTC
TRBV7-2	TRBJ1-5	.	.	CASSFSARSNQPQHF	TGTGCCAGCAGCTTTAGTGCACGGAGCAATCAGCCCCAGCATTTT
TRBV2	TRBJ1-3	.	.	CASRVNGASGNTIYF	TGTGCCAGCAGAGTTAACGGGGCCTCTGGAAACACCATATATTTT
TRBV28	TRBJ1-1	.	.	CASSFGTLSMNTEAFF	TGTGCCAGCAGTTTCGGGACTCTTAGCATGAACACTGAAGCTTTCTTT
TRBV19	TRBJ2-2	TRBD1	.	CASSLGQGIGTGELFF	TGTGCCAGTAGTCTCGGACAGGGAATAGGGACCGGGGAGCTGTTTTTT
TRBV7-2	TRBJ2-7	TRBD1	.	CASLGQEKGEQYF	TGTGCCAGCTTGGGACAGGAGAAAGGCGAGCAGTACTTC
TRBV7-2	TRBJ2-3	TRBD2	.	CASLGAGGPKGDTQYF	TGTGCCAGCTTGGGTGCGGGGGGGCCGAAGGGAGATACGCAGTATTTT
TRBV11-2	TRBJ2-7	.	once	CASSLRRGAYEQYF	TGTGCCAGCAGCTTACGCAGGGGAGCCTACGAGCAGTACTTC
TRBV19	TRBJ2-3	.	.	CASSRFTSGTDTQYF	TGTGCCAGTAGTCGATTTACCTCTGGCACAGATACGCAGTATTTT
TRBV7-2	TRBJ2-1	.	.	CASSLVGGRPSSYNEQFF	TGTGCCAGCAGCTTAGTTGGGGGCAGGCCAAGCTCCTACAATGAGCAGTTCTTC
TRBV27	TRBJ2-1	.	.	CASSLKVGNEQFF	TGTGCCAGCAGTTTAAAGGTGGGCAATGAGCAGTTCTTC
TRBV29-1	TRBJ2-4	TRBD2	.	CSVGGRTNIQYF	TGCAGCGTAGGCGGGAGAACCAACATTCAGTACTTC
TRBV5-6	TRBJ2-7	TRBD2	.	CASSSPRLASHEQYF	TGTGCCAGCAGTTCCCCCAGACTAGCAAGCCACGAGCAGTACTTC
TRBV9	TRBJ2-5	.	.	CASSGSSGYQETQYF	TGTGCCAGCAGCGGAAGTAGCGGTTACCAAGAGACCCAGTACTTC
TRBV4-3	TRBJ1-4	.	.	CASSHHPVGRQTQEKLFF	TGCGCCAGCAGCCATCACCCCGTGGGGAGACAAACACAAGAAAAACTGTTTTTT
TRBV2	TRBJ2-5	.	.	CASFLYQETQYF	TGTGCCAGCTTCTTGTACCAAGAGACCCAGTACTTC
TRBV6-4	TRBJ2-3	.	.	CASSRAGTDTQYF	TGTGCCAGCTCTCGGGCTGGCACAGATACGCAGTATTTT
TRBV9	TRBJ2-1	.	.	CASSARTVYNEQFF	TGTGCCAGCAGCGCCCGGACAGTCTACAATGAGCAGTTCTTC
TRBV27	TRBJ1-3	.	.	CASSPGRLYSGNTIYF	TGTGCCAGCAGCCCGGGGAGACTGTACTCTGGAAACACCATATATTTT
TRBV5-1	TRBJ1-1	.	.	CASSLRGDTEAFF	TGCGCCAGCAGCTTGAGGGGGGACACTGAAGCTTTCTTT
TRBV5-1	TRBJ2-7	TRBD2	.	CASSLAVSGPSYEQYF	TGCGCCAGCAGCTTGGCCGTTAGCGGGCCATCCTACGAGCAGTACTTC
TRBV5-1	TRBJ2-7	TRBD1	.	CASRGQEVHEQYF	TGCGCCAGCAGAGGACAGGAGGTCCACGAGCAGTACTTC
TRBV25-1	TRBJ2-3	.	.	CASSDASAGLTDTQYF	TGTGCCAGCAGCGACGCATCCGCCGGGCTCACAGATACGCAGTATTTT
TRBV2	TRBJ2-2	.	.	CASRTVPGTTGELFF	TGTGCCAGCAGAACAGTTCCGGGGACAACCGGGGAGCTGTTTTTT
TRBV30	TRBJ2-3	.	few	CAWSVHLTDTQYF	TGTGCCTGGAGTGTACACTTGACAGATACGCAGTATTTT
TRBV27	TRBJ2-2	.	.	CATSFAGRGGELFF	TGTGCCACGTCCTTCGCGGGGCGCGGCGGGGAGCTGTTTTTT
TRBV28	TRBJ1-5	.	.	CASSLSGASNQPQHF	TGTGCCAGCAGTTTGTCAGGGGCCTCCAATCAGCCCCAGCATTTT
TRBV6-6	TRBJ1-2	.	.	CASSYSRAAHGYTF	TGTGCCAGCAGTTACTCCCGGGCCGCCCATGGCTACACCTTC
TRBV4-1	TRBJ2-2	TRBD1	.	CASSQATGLNTGELFF	TGCGCCAGCAGCCAGGCGACAGGGCTTAACACCGGGGAGCTGTTTTTT
TRBV5-1	TRBJ2-7	TRBD1	.	CASSLTRQGLTEQYF	TGCGCCAGCAGCTTAACACGACAGGGTCTGACCGAGCAGTACTTC
TRBV11-3	TRBJ1-1	.	once	CASSLTENTEAFF	TGTGCCAGCAGCTTGACAGAAAACACTGAAGCTTTCTTT
TRBV29-1	TRBJ1-2	.	once	CSVGSGGSYGYTF	TGCAGCGTTGGGTCTGGGGGTAGCTATGGCTACACCTTC
TRBV4-3	TRBJ2-3	TRBD2	.	CASSHSPTGSGGPTDTQYF	TGCGCCAGCAGCCACTCTCCGACGGGTAGCGGGGGGCCGACAGATACGCAGTATTTT
TRBV7-9	TRBJ1-3	.	.	CASSSGNTIYF	TGTGCCAGCAGCTCCGGAAACACCATATATTTT
TRBV11-2	TRBJ1-6	.	.	CASSLGGISNSPLHF	TGTGCCAGCAGCTTAGGGGGCATATCCAATTCACCCCTCCACTTT
TRBV5-1	TRBJ2-7	TRBD1	once	CASSSGQGYEQYF	TGCGCCAGCAGCTCCGGACAGGGCTACGAGCAGTACTTC
TRBV6-6	TRBJ1-5	.	once	CASSYEEGNQPQHF	TGTGCCAGCAGTTACGAGGAGGGCAATCAGCCCCAGCATTTT
TRBV7-9	TRBJ1-5	TRBD1	few	CASSPDRGLGSNQPQHF	TGTGCCAGCAGCCCGGACAGGGGGCTGGGGAGCAATCAGCCCCAGCATTTT
TRBV7-2	TRBJ2-2	.	.	CASSPNPGLANTGELFF	TGTGCCAGCAGCCCCAACCCGGGACTGGCGAACACCGGGGAGCTGTTTTTT
TRBV7-8	TRBJ1-4	.	.	CASSLNLGRRNEKLFF	TGTGCCAGCAGCCTAAACCTGGGACGGCGTAATGAAAAACTGTTTTTT
TRBV28	TRBJ1-2	.	.	CASSLPGTYGYTF	TGTGCCAGCAGTTTGCCGGGGACGTACGGCTACACCTTC
TRBV5-1	TRBJ2-2	.	.	CASSFRTVTGELFF	TGCGCCAGCAGCTTTCGGACAGTCACCGGGGAGCTGTTTTTT
TRBV28	TRBJ1-3	.	once	CASSLNAGLNTIYF	TGTGCCAGCAGTTTAAATGCAGGGTTAAACACCATATATTTT